This T cell receptor beta chain comes out of a study of cytomegalovirus exposure and HLA in healthy donors. General study results and limits: Later analysis demonstrated an association between a missense DCLRE1C variant and TCR beta V- and J-gene trimming. A few CMV-associated chains were confirmed in vitro to be specific for CMV antigens. HLA alleles showed associations with 15,000 to 20,000 TCR beta sequences in a later analysis, at a 0.05 false discovery rate.

As regards this clone: Its antigen is still unknown.

In the PCR, 60 Vbeta and 13 Jbeta primers were used. Profiled with immunoSEQ multiplex PCR; TCRdb holds only in-frame clones, not every one. The sample lists around 85,000 clones; roughly 78% were seen once. The sequence derives from a young man in good health and CMV-seronegative. Specimen: PBMCs.

CDR3 sequence: CATTRWGQQTDTQYF. Written as DNA, the CDR3 is TGCGCCACCACCCGGTGGGGACAGCAAACAGATACGCAGTATTTT. The rearrangement links TRBV5-1 to TRBJ2-3; 7 bases align to TRBD1. The CDR3 sequence is 15 residues long. After removal of 9 bases from V and 3 bases from J, the junction contained 13 bases not matched to a gene. Looked up from germline, CDR1 is SGHRS and CDR2 is YFSETQ.